These T cell receptor beta chains were read from a single sample in a study of shared T cell receptors in the human thymus. The table came from immunoSEQ multiplex PCR; TCRdb's copy has only in-frame clones and leaves some out. The table includes about 660,000 clones, 88% detected once. These same records also appear under a second study, on human thymus T cells.

The specimen sequenced was thymocytes. Source of these receptors: a boy under two years old with a congenital heart defect. The CDR3 runs from the conserved cysteine through the conserved F or W.

j_gene,v_gene,CDR3aa
TRBJ2-7,TRBV5-1,CASSLARDRGSYEQYF
TRBJ1-1,TRBV28,CASSLMGQDLEKMNTEAFF
TRBJ1-5,TRBV5-8,CASSVTGTGGNQPQHF
TRBJ2-3,TRBV27,CASTTNGTRIAGNTDTQYF
TRBJ2-1,TRBV5-1,CASSLGLANFYNEQFF
TRBJ2-7,TRBV2,CASRTGLAHLEQYF
TRBJ1-1,TRBV29-1,CSVICREQKDTEAFF
TRBJ1-2,TRBV7-9,CASSLPGSYYGYTF
TRBJ2-2,TRBV7-9,CASRSSAGVLNAGELFF
TRBJ2-7,TRBV5-1,CASSLDRGTYEQYF
TRBJ2-2,TRBV11-2,CASSLGGEKDGELFF
TRBJ1-2,TRBV29-1,CSVCCLLEGGYTF
TRBJ2-2,TRBV10-1,CASSVTSGTGELFF
TRBJ1-1,TRBV4-3,CASSQEGPGENTEAFF
TRBJ2-3,TRBV6-6,CASSYPSTDTQYF
TRBJ2-1,TRBV4-2,CASSQQSGRWYNEQFF
TRBJ2-7,TRBV14,CASSPRAGLSYEQYF
TRBJ2-3,TRBV2,CASSEGSGTSTDTQYF
TRBJ2-7,TRBV9,CASSVAGVAGVGEQYF
TRBJ2-3,TRBV12-5,CASGLEVEATDTQYF
TRBJ2-5,TRBV7-9,CASSLGTSEETQYF
TRBJ2-7,TRBV19,CASSRGLATYEQYF
TRBJ2-7,TRBV25-1,CASSPGRGYEQYF
TRBJ2-1,TRBV15,CATSSEFSSYNEQFF
TRBJ2-2,TRBV10-3,CAISESGAGTINTGELFF
TRBJ2-7,TRBV28,CASSDMTSGRAHEREQYF
TRBJ2-1,TRBV2,CASRGGQEPVF
TRBJ2-2,TRBV19,CASSPRSLREVNTGELFF
TRBJ2-2,TRBV27,CASSSPSAGGRRAAGELFF
TRBJ2-3,TRBV6-1,CASSDGAFSTDTQYF
TRBJ1-3,TRBV6-1,CASSADRRSGNTIYF
TRBJ2-5,TRBV19,CASSPSGTSLGTQYF
TRBJ2-3,TRBV9,CASGPSGRGLDTQYF
TRBJ2-1,TRBV15,CATSRDRGSNEQFF
TRBJ2-5,TRBV27,CASRFRQGQQTQYF
TRBJ2-1,TRBV6-5,CASSRTSGNEQFF
TRBJ2-1,TRBV4-3,CASSQLGLAGDEQFF
TRBJ2-2,TRBV9,CASSPQGTSVTGELFF
TRBJ1-2,TRBV28,CASSPERGRNYGYTF
TRBJ2-2,TRBV5-1,CASWDRLAGAWTGELFF
TRBJ2-1,TRBV6-5,CASSYRDRGQNEQFF
TRBJ1-1,TRBV30,CAWSVSDLGMNTEAFF